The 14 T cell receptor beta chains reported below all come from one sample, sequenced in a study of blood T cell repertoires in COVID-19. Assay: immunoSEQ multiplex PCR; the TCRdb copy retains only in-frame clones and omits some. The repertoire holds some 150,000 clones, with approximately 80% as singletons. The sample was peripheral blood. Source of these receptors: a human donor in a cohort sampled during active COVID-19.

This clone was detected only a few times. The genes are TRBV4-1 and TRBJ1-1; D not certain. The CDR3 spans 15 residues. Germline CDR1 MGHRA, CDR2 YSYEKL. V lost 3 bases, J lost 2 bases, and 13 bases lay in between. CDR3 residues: CASSHPRTYNTEAFF. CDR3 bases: TGCGCCAGCAGCCATCCTCGGACTTATAACACTGAAGCTTTCTTT.

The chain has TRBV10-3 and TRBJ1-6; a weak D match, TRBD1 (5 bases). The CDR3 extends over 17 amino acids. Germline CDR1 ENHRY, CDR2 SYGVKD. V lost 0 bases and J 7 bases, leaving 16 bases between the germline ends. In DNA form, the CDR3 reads TGTGCCATCAGTGAGTCGAGAGGGACGGGAGGGAATTCACCCCTCCACTTT. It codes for CAISESRGTGGNSPLHF.

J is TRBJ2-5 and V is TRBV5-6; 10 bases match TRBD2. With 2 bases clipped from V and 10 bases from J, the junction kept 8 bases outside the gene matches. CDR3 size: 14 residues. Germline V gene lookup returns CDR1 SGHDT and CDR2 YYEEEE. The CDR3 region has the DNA TGTGCCAGCAGCTTTGGAGCGGGGGGGGTGGACCAGTACTTC. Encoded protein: CASSFGAGGVDQYF. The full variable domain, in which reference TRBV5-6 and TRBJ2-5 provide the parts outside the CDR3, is DAGVTQSPTHLIKTRGQQVTLRCSPKSGHDTVSWYQQALGQGPQFIFQYYEEEERQRGNFPDRFSGHQFPNYSSELNVNALLLGDSALYLCASSFGAGGVDQYFGPGTRLLVL.

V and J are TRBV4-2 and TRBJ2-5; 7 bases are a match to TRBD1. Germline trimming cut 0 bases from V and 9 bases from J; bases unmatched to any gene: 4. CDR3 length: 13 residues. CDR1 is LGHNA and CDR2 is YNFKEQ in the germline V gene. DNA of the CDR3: TGTGCCAGCAGCCAAGACACAGGGGATGCCCAGTACTTC. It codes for CASSQDTGDAQYF.

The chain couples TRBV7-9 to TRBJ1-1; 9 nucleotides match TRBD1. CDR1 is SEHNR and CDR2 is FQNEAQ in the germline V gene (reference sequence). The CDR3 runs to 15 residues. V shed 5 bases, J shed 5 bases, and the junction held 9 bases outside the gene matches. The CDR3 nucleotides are TGTGCCAGCAGCCCCCGGGACAGGGAGTCTACTGAAGCTTTCTTT. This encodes CASSPRDRESTEAFF.

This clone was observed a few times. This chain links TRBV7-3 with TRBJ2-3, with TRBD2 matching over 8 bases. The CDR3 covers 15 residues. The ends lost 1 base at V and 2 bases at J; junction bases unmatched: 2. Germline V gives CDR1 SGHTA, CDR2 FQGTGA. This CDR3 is CASSLIGGDTDTQYF. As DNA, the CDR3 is TGTGCCAGCAGCTTAATCGGGGGGGACACAGATACGCAGTATTTT.

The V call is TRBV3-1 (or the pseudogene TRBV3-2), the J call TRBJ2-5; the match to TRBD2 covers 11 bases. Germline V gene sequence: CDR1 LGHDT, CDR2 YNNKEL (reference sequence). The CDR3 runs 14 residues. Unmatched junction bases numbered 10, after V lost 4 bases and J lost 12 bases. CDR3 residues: CASSLGLAGGEEYF. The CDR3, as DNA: TGTGCCAGCAGCCTCGGACTAGCGGGTGGAGAAGAGTACTTC.

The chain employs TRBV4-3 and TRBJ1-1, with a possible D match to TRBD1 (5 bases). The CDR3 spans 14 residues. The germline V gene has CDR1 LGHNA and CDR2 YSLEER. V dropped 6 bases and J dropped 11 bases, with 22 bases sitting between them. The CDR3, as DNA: TGCGCCAGCAGTCCTAGCTGGGGGGAAAGGTTTGCTTTCTTT. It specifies CASSPSWGERFAFF.

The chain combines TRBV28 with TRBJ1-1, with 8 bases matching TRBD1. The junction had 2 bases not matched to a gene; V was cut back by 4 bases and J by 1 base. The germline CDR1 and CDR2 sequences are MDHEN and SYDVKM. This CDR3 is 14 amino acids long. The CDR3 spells CASSSDRGNTEAFF. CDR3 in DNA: TGTGCCAGCAGTTCCGACAGGGGGAACACTGAAGCTTTCTTT.

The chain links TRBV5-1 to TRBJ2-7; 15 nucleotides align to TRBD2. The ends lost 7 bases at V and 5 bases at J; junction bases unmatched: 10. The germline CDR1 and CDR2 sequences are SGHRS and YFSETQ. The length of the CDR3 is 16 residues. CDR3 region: CASRGLAGGPIHEQYF. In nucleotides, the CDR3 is TGCGCCAGCCGGGGACTAGCGGGGGGACCAATCCACGAGCAGTACTTC.

The CDR3 DNA reads TGTGCCAGCAGGGCAGGGGGAAACACCATATATTTT. Its translation is CASRAGGNTIYF. The chain is built from TRBV7-2 and TRBJ1-3, with TRBD1 as a possible D gene (5 bases). CDR1 and CDR2 (germline): SGHTA, FQGNSA. V shed 6 bases and J shed 4 bases, with 7 bases lying between them. This CDR3 has 12 residues.

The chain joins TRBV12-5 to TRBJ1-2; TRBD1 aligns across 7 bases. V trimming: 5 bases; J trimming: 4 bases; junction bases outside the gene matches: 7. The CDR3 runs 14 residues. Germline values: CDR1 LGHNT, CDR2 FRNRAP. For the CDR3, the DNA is TGTGCTAGTGGTGACTGGGGACAGATCTATGGCTACACCTTC. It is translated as CASGDWGQIYGYTF.

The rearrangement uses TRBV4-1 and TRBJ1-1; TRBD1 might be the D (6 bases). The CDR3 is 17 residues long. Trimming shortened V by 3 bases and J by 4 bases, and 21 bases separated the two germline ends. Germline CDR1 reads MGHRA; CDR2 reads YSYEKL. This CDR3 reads CASSQGGRGGLGTEAFF. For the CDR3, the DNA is TGCGCCAGCAGCCAGGGGGGACGGGGGGGCTTGGGCACTGAAGCTTTCTTT.

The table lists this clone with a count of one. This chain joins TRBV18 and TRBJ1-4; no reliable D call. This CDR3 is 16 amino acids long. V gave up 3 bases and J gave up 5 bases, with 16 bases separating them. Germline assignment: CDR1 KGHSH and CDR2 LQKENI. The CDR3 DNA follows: TGTGCCAGCTCACCGTCAAAGACTCCCACAAATGAAAAACTGTTTTTT. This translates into CASSPSKTPTNEKLFF.